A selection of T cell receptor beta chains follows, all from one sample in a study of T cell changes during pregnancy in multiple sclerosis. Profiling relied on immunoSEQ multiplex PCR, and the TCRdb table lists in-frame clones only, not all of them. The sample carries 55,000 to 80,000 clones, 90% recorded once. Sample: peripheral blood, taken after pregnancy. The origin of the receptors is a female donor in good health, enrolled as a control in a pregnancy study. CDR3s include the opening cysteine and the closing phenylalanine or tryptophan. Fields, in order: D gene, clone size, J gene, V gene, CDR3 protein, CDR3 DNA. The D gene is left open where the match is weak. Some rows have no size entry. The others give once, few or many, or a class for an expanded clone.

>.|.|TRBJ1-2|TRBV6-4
CASSDSIRTGSYTF
TGTGCCAGCAGTGACTCGATCCGGACTGGTAGCTACACCTTC
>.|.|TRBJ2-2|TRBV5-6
CASSLAAPGELFF
TGTGCCAGCAGCTTGGCCGCGCCCGGGGAGCTGTTTTTT
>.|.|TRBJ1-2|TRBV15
CATSRDLTRAGGPYGYTF
TGTGCCACCAGCAGAGATCTCACCCGGGCCGGAGGACCCTATGGCTACACCTTC
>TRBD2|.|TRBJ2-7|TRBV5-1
CASSLVSGRHGGALYEQYF
TGCGCCAGCAGCTTGGTTAGCGGGAGACACGGGGGGGCCTTATACGAGCAGTACTTC
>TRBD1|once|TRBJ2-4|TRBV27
CASSFSQGDVKNIQYF
TGTGCCAGCAGTTTTAGCCAGGGGGATGTCAAAAACATTCAGTACTTC
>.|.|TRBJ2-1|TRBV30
CAWSSGRGVSYNEQFF
TGTGCCTGGAGTTCAGGCAGGGGGGTGTCCTACAATGAGCAGTTCTTC
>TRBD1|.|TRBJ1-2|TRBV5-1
CASSLGSGGDYGYTF
TGCGCCAGCAGCTTGGGGTCAGGGGGCGACTATGGCTACACCTTC
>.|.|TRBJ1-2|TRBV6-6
CASSNRGGDYGYTF
TGTGCCAGCAGTAACCGGGGGGGCGACTATGGCTACACCTTC
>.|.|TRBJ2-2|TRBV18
CASSPQRLGHPTGELFF
TGTGCCAGCTCACCCCAAAGGTTGGGGCACCCCACCGGGGAGCTGTTTTTT
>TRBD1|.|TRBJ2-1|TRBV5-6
CASSGTGSYNEQFF
TGTGCCAGCAGCGGGACAGGGTCATACAATGAGCAGTTCTTC
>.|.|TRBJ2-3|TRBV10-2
CASRPGTSTDTQYF
TGCGCCAGCAGGCCAGGAACTAGCACAGATACGCAGTATTTT
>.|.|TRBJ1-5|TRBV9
CASSTRYRKYSNQPQHF
TGTGCCAGCAGCACGAGATACAGGAAATATAGCAATCAGCCCCAGCATTTT
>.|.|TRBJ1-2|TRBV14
CASSQEREARASGYTF
TGTGCCAGCAGCCAAGAAAGGGAGGCGCGGGCGAGTGGCTACACCTTC
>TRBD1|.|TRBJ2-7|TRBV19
CASSSQGAGEQYF
TGTGCCAGTAGCTCACAGGGGGCAGGCGAGCAGTACTTC
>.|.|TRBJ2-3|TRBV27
CASSLTSWAGGGSPDTQYF
TGTGCCAGCAGTTTGACCTCTTGGGCAGGAGGAGGTAGCCCAGATACGCAGTATTTT
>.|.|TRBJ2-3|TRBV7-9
CASSPLSRSFTDTQYF
TGTGCCAGCAGCCCCCTATCGAGATCTTTCACAGATACGCAGTATTTT
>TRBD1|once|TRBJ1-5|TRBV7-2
CASSLGQGGAQPQHF
TGTGCCAGCAGCTTAGGACAGGGTGGCGCCCAGCCCCAGCATTTT
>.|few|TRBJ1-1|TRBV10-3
CAISSGTGWWAFF
TGTGCCATCAGTAGTGGAACAGGTTGGTGGGCTTTCTTT
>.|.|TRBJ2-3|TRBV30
CAWISGSSTDTQYF
TGTGCCTGGATTTCGGGGTCTAGCACAGATACGCAGTATTTT
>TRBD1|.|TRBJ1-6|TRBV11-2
CASSLGQPYNSPLHF
TGTGCCAGCAGCTTGGGACAGCCCTATAATTCACCCCTCCACTTT
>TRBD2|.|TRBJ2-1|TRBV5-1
CASSQRTSGTNNEQFF
TGCGCCAGCAGCCAAAGGACTAGCGGAACTAACAATGAGCAGTTCTTC
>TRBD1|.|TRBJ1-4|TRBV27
CASSPGQGSEKLFF
TGTGCCAGCAGTCCGGGACAGGGGAGTGAAAAACTGTTTTTT
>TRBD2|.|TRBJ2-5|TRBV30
CAWGPLAGPRETQYF
TGTGCCTGGGGGCCCCTAGCGGGACCTAGGGAGACCCAGTACTTC
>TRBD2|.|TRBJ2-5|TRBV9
CASSVDVAGGTIETQYF
TGTGCCAGCAGCGTAGACGTAGCGGGGGGGACCATAGAGACCCAGTACTTC
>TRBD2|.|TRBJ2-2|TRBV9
CASSASGGDTGELFF
TGTGCCAGCAGCGCCAGCGGGGGGGACACCGGGGAGCTGTTTTTT
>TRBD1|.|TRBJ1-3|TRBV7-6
CASSIASTGFSTTGNTIYF
TGTGCCAGCAGCATAGCCTCGACAGGGTTCTCGACAACTGGAAACACCATATATTTT
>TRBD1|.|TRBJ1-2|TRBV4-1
CASSQDPGGVYGYTF
TGCGCCAGCAGCCAAGATCCAGGGGGCGTCTATGGCTACACCTTC
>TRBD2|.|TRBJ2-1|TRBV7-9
CASSSPGLAHEQFF
TGTGCCAGCAGCTCGCCGGGACTAGCGCATGAGCAGTTCTTC
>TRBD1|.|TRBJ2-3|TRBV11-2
CASSLRQQGRDTQYF
TGTGCCAGCAGCTTACGCCAACAGGGGCGGGATACGCAGTATTTT
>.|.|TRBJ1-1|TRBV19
CASSMNFGEAFF
TGTGCCAGTAGTATGAACTTCGGTGAAGCTTTCTTT
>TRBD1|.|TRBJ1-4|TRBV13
CASSFGGTGTFEKLFF
TGTGCCAGCAGCTTTGGAGGGACAGGGACCTTTGAAAAACTGTTTTTT
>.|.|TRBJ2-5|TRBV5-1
CASSLGSERQETQYF
TGCGCCAGCAGCTTGGGGTCGGAGCGCCAGGAGACCCAGTACTTC
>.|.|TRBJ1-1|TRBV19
CASGGTEAFF
TGTGCCAGTGGCGGCACTGAAGCTTTCTTT
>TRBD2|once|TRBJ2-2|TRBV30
CAWSVVAGGWGELFF
TGTGCCTGGAGTGTGGTAGCGGGGGGTTGGGGGGAGCTGTTTTTT
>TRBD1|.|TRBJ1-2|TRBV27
CASSLFPGGAYGYTF
TGTGCCAGCAGTTTATTTCCAGGGGGCGCCTATGGCTACACCTTC
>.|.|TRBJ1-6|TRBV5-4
CASSQGTGNSNSPLHF
TGTGCCAGCAGTCAGGGTACAGGGAATAGTAATTCACCCCTCCACTTT
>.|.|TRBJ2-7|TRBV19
CASSIRGVGTSYEQYF
TGTGCCAGTAGTATACGAGGTGTAGGAACCTCCTACGAGCAGTACTTC
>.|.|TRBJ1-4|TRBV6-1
CASLLGGRGEKLFF
TGTGCCAGCCTATTGGGGGGTCGGGGCGAAAAACTGTTTTTT
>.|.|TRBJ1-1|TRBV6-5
CASSYSGSLNTEAFF
TGTGCCAGCAGTTACTCTGGCAGTTTGAACACTGAAGCTTTCTTT
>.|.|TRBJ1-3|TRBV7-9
CASSLGVAGNTIYF
TGTGCCAGCAGCTTAGGAGTGGCTGGAAACACCATATATTTT
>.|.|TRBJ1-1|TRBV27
CASSFGTAGTEAFF
TGTGCCAGCAGTTTCGGGACTGCGGGCACTGAAGCTTTCTTT
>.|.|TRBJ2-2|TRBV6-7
CASSAGELFF
TGTGCCAGCTCTGCCGGGGAGCTGTTTTTT
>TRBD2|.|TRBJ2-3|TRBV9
CASSPRTSGGSDTQYF
TGTGCCAGCAGCCCCCGGACTAGCGGGGGGTCAGATACGCAGTATTTT
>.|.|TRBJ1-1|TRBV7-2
CASSLVTALPRGAFF
TGTGCCAGCAGCTTAGTGACAGCCCTACCAAGGGGAGCTTTCTTT
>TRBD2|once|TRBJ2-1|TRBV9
CASSVGSFRLGGGANEQFF
TGTGCCAGCAGCGTAGGAAGCTTTCGATTGGGCGGGGGGGCCAATGAGCAGTTCTTC
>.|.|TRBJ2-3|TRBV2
CASSELVSTDTQYF
TGTGCCAGCAGTGAACTAGTTAGCACAGATACGCAGTATTTT
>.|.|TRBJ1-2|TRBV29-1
CSVEDIRGFGYTF
TGCAGCGTTGAAGATATAAGGGGCTTTGGCTACACCTTC
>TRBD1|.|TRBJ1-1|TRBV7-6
CASSGGGLNTEAFF
TGTGCCAGCAGCGGAGGGGGCCTGAACACTGAAGCTTTCTTT
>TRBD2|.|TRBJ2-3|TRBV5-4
CASSLASGTSSTDTQYF
TGTGCCAGCAGCTTGGCGAGCGGGACTAGCAGCACAGATACGCAGTATTTT
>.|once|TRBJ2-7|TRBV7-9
CASSLVLAFGYEQYF
TGTGCCAGCAGCTTAGTCCTGGCTTTTGGCTACGAGCAGTACTTC
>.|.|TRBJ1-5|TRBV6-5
CASSYAGNSNQPQHF
TGTGCCAGCAGTTACGCAGGGAATAGCAATCAGCCCCAGCATTTT
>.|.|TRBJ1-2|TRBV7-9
CASSSGGQRYGYTF
TGTGCCAGCAGCTCCGGCGGACAACGATATGGCTACACCTTC
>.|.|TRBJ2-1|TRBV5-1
CASSLIPGVAGEQFF
TGCGCCAGCAGCTTGATCCCAGGGGTGGCGGGTGAGCAGTTCTTC
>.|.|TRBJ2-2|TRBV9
CASSGVGGLTGELFF
TGTGCCAGCAGCGGCGTGGGGGGGCTCACCGGGGAGCTGTTTTTT
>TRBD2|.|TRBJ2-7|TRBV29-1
CSVRGTSGMSYEQYF
TGCAGCGTCCGCGGGACTAGCGGGATGAGCTACGAGCAGTACTTC